Listed below are T cell receptor beta chains from one sample, sequenced in a study of cytomegalovirus exposure and HLA in healthy donors. Clones were sequenced by immunoSEQ multiplex PCR, and TCRdb holds only the in-frame ones, with some missing. Of under 200,000 clones in the sample, more than 75% were seen once. The sequenced sample consisted of PBMCs. Source of these receptors: a woman aged 30 to 39 in good health and CMV-seropositive. Both conserved end residues are part of each CDR3. The order of the fields is clone size, J gene, CDR3 length, V gene, CDR3 protein. Not all rows give a size; the values are once, few, many and, for expanded clones, a class.

clone_size: .; j_call: TRBJ2-1; cdr3_length: 15; v_call: TRBV19; cdr3_aa: CASAFSGRGPREQFF
clone_size: few; j_call: TRBJ1-2; cdr3_length: 16; v_call: TRBV7-2; cdr3_aa: CASSRGGIWSDYGYTF
clone_size: .; j_call: TRBJ2-3; cdr3_length: 16; v_call: TRBV28; cdr3_aa: CASSFGAGGPLDTQYF
clone_size: .; j_call: TRBJ2-7; cdr3_length: 15; v_call: TRBV19; cdr3_aa: CASSESWTGSSEQYF
clone_size: .; j_call: TRBJ1-1; cdr3_length: 14; v_call: TRBV7-2; cdr3_aa: CASSPNRVTTEAFF
clone_size: .; j_call: TRBJ1-1; cdr3_length: 16; v_call: TRBV6-1; cdr3_aa: CASSDYGGGRNTEAFF
clone_size: .; j_call: TRBJ1-5; cdr3_length: 16; v_call: TRBV19; cdr3_aa: CASKDRVLSSGQPQHF
clone_size: once; j_call: TRBJ1-4; cdr3_length: 13; v_call: TRBV28; cdr3_aa: CASTRGVREKLFF
clone_size: .; j_call: TRBJ2-7; cdr3_length: 14; v_call: TRBV19; cdr3_aa: CASTNLREGKEQYF
clone_size: .; j_call: TRBJ2-7; cdr3_length: 13; v_call: TRBV11-2; cdr3_aa: CASSLKSPGEQYF
clone_size: .; j_call: TRBJ1-4; cdr3_length: 16; v_call: TRBV7-8; cdr3_aa: CASSLSRDRVNEKLFF
clone_size: .; j_call: TRBJ2-7; cdr3_length: 17; v_call: TRBV27; cdr3_aa: CASSFLPRSGRTYEQYF
clone_size: few; j_call: TRBJ2-7; cdr3_length: 15; v_call: TRBV30; cdr3_aa: CAWSGIDRSAYEQYF
clone_size: .; j_call: TRBJ2-2; cdr3_length: 15; v_call: TRBV7-8; cdr3_aa: CASSLASGRTGELFF
clone_size: few; j_call: TRBJ2-5; cdr3_length: 16; v_call: TRBV4-1; cdr3_aa: CASSQVEAGRGETQYF
clone_size: .; j_call: TRBJ2-1; cdr3_length: 16; v_call: TRBV28; cdr3_aa: CASTPLGLSSYNEQFF
clone_size: .; j_call: TRBJ1-4; cdr3_length: 16; v_call: TRBV5-1; cdr3_aa: CASSLNGGATNEKLFF
clone_size: few; j_call: TRBJ1-3; cdr3_length: 14; v_call: TRBV9; cdr3_aa: CASSVALSGNTIYF
clone_size: .; j_call: TRBJ1-1; cdr3_length: 13; v_call: TRBV9; cdr3_aa: CASSVTGGTEAFF
clone_size: few; j_call: TRBJ2-2; cdr3_length: 14; v_call: TRBV2; cdr3_aa: CASSEAKTPGELFF